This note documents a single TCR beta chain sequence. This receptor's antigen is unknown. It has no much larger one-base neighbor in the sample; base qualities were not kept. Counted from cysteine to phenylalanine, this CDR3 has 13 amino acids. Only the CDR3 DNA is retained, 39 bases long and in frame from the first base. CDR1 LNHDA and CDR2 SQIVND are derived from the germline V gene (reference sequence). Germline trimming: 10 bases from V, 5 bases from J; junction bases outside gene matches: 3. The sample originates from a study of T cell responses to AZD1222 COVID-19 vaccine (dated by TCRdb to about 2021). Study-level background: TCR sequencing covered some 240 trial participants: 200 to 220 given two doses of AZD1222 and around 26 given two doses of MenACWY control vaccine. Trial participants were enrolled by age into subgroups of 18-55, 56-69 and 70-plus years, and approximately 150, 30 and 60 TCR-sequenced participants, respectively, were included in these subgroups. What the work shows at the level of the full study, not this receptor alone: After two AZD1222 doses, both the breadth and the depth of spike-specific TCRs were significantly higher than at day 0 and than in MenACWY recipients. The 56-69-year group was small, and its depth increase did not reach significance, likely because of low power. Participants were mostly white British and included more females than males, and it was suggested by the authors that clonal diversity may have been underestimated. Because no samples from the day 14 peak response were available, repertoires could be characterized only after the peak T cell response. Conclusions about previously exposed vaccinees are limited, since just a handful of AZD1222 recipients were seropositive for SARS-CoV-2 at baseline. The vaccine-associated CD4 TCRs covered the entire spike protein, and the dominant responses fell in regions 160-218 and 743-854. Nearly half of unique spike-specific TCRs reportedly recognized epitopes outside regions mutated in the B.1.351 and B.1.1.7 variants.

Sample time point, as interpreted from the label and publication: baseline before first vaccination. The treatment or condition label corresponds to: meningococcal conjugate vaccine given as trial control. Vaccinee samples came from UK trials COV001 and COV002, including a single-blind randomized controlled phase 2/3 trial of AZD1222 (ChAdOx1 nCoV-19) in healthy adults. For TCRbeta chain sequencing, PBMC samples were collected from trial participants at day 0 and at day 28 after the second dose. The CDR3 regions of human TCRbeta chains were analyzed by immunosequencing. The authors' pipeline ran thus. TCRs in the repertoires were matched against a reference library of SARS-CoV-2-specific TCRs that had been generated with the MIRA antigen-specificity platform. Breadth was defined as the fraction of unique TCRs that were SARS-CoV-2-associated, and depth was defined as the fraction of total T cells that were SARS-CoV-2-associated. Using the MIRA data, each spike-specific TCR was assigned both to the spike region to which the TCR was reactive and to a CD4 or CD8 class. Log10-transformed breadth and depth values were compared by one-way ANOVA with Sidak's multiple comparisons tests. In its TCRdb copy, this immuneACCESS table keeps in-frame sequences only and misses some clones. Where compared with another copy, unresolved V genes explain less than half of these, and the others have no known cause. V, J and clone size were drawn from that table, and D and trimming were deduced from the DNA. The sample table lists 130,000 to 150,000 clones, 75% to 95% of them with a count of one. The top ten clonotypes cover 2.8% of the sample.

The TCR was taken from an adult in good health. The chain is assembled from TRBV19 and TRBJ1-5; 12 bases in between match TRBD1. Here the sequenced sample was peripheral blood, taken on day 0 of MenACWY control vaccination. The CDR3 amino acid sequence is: CATGTGGYQPQHF. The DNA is TGTGCCACCGGGACAGGGGGCTATCAGCCCCAGCATTTT.